These 6 T cell receptor beta chains were sequenced from one sample in a study of T cell clonotyping in hematopoietic cell transplantation. This table comes from immunoSEQ multiplex PCR, and its TCRdb copy is limited to in-frame clones, with some not included. The table records about 36,000 clones, roughly 88% of them present only once. Sequencing was done on a sample of peripheral blood mononuclear cells. The source is a woman in her forties in good health. Some clones in this sample may be carry-over from other donors' samples.

The chain recombines TRBV28 with TRBJ1-5; 10 positions agree with TRBD1. J lost 5 bases, V lost 5 bases, and 6 bases had no gene match. This CDR3 contains 15 residues. The germline CDR1 and CDR2 sequences are MDHEN and SYDVKM. In DNA, the CDR3 is TGTGCCAGCAGTCCCACCGGACAGGGGGATCAGCCCCAGCATTTT. This gives the protein CASSPTGQGDQPQHF.

The CDR3 nucleotides are TGCAGCGTTGACGGGACCTACGAGCAGTACTTC. Residues: CSVDGTYEQYF. This chain joins TRBV29-1 and TRBJ2-7; D possibly corresponds to TRBD2 (5 bases). The CDR3 is 11 residues long. CDR1 is SQVTM and CDR2 is ANQGSEA in the germline V gene. Trimming took off 3 bases at V and 2 bases at J, with 5 bases between the two ends.

This chain connects TRBV19 to TRBJ2-1; D gene ambiguous. The CDR3 length is 14 residues. Deletions cut 7 bases from V and 6 bases from J, with 16 bases between. Germline V CDR1 and CDR2: LNHDA, SQIVND (reference sequence). The CDR3 DNA sequence: TGTGCCAGTAAAGGCCGGAGCAGCTTCAATGAGCAGTTCTTC. As protein: CASKGRSSFNEQFF.

The rearrangement joins TRBV11-3 to TRBJ2-7; the D is unclear. Germline V gene lookup returns CDR1 SGHNT and CDR2 YENEEA. The CDR3 spans 14 residues. The V end lost 1 base, the J end lost 0 bases, and 7 bases lay between the germline ends. The CDR3 here is CASSLVASSYEQYF. CDR3 DNA: TGTGCCAGCAGCTTAGTTGCGAGCTCCTACGAGCAGTACTTC. Using reference TRBV11-3 and TRBJ2-7 for the parts outside the CDR3, the full variable domain is EAGVVQSPRYKIIEKKQPVAFWCNPISGHNTLYWYLQNLGQGPELLIRYENEEAVDDSQLPKDRFSAERLKGVDSTLKIQPAELGDSAVYLCASSLVASSYEQYFGPGTRLTVT.

Written as DNA, the CDR3 is TGTGCCACCCAATACCGTGAAAAACTGTTTTTT. Translated: CATQYREKLFF. The chain is built from TRBV28 and TRBJ1-4; no firm D call. This CDR3 comprises 11 residues. V was shortened by 10 bases and J by 7 bases, with 10 bases between the two germline ends. The V gene's germline CDR1 is MDHEN and CDR2 SYDVKM.

The rearrangement joins TRBV2 to TRBJ1-2; 7 bases agree with TRBD1. This CDR3 has 12 residues. After removal of 5 bases from V and 5 bases from J, the junction contained 2 bases not matched to a gene. Germline V gene data show CDR1 as SNHLY and CDR2 as FYNNEI. Here the CDR3 reads CASSRQGYGYTF. The CDR3 nucleotides read TGTGCCAGCAGTCGACAGGGTTATGGCTACACCTTC.